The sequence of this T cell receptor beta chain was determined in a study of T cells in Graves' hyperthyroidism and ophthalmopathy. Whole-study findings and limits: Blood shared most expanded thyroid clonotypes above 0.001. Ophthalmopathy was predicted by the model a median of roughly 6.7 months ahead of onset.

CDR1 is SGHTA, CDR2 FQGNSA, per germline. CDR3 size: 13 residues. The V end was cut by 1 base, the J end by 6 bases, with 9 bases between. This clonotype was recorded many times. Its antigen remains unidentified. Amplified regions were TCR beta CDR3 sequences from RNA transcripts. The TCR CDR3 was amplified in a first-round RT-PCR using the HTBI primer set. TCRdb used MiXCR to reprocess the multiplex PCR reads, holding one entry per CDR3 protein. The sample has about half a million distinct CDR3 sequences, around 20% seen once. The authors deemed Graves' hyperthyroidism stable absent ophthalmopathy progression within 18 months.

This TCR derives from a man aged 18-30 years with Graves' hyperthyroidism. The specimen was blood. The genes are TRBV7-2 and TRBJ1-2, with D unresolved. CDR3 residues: CASSLVGGNGYTF. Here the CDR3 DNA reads TGTGCCAGCAGCTTAGTGGGAGGGAATGGCTACACCTTC.